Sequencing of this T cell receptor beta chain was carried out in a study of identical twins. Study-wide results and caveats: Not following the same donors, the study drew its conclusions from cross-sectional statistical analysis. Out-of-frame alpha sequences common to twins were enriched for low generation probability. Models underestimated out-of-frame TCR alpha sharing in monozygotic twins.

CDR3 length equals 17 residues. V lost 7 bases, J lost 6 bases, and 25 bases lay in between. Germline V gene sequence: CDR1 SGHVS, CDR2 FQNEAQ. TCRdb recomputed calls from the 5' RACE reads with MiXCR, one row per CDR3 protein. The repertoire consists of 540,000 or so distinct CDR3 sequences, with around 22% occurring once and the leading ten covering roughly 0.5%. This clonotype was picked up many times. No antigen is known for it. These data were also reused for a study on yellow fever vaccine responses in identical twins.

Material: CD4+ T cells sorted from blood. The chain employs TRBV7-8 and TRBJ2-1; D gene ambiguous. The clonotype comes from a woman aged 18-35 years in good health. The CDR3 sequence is CASTPSLVYLSGNEQFF. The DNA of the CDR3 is TGTGCCAGCACCCCGTCGCTAGTCTACCTATCAGGCAATGAGCAGTTCTTC. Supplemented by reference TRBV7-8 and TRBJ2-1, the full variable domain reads GAGVSQSPRYKVAKRGQDVALRCDPISGHVSLFWYQQALGQGPEFLTYFQNEAQLDKSGLPSDRFFAERPEGSVSTLKIQRTQQEDSAVYLCASTPSLVYLSGNEQFFGPGTRLTVL.